This T cell receptor (beta chain) was captured in a study of control samples from healthy donors and cancer patients. The table came from immunoSEQ multiplex PCR; TCRdb's copy has only in-frame clones and leaves some out. The sample records about 96,000 clones, 85% to 95% being singletons. Germline lookup yields CDR1 SGHDN and CDR2 FVKESK. Trimming left V 1 base short and J 4 bases short, with 13 bases between. This CDR3 region has 15 residues. V is TRBV14 and J is TRBJ2-5; no clear D gene. The source material was blood. The receptor's source is a man aged 18 to 30 in good health. The CDR3 reads CASSQVSGVGETQYF. The CDR3 coding sequence is TGTGCCAGCAGCCAAGTGTCTGGTGTAGGAGAGACCCAGTACTTC.